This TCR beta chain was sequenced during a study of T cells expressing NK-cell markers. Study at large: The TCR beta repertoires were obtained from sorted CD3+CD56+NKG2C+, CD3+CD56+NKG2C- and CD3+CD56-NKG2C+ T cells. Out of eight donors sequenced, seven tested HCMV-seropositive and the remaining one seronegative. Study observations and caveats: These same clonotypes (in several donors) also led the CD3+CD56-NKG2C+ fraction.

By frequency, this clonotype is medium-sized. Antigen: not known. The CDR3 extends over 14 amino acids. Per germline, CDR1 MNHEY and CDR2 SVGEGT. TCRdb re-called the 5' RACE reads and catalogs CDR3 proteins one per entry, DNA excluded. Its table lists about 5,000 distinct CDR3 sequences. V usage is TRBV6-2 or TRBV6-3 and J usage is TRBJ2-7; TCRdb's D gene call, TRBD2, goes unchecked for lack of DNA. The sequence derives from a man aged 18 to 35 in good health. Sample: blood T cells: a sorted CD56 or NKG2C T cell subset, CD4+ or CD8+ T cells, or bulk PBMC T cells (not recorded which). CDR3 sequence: CASTNGRFTYEQYF.